This T cell receptor (beta chain) was sequenced for a study of blood T cell repertoires in COVID-19. In the original analysis: Estimation of nucleated cell counts was performed using reference gene primer amplification. Sequenced by immunoSEQ multiplex PCR; TCRdb stores in-frame clones only, minus some. V, J and clone size are taken as reported in that table, and D and trimming were inferred from the DNA itself. This table holds around 250,000 clones, about 90% found once. Source material: PBMCs or T cells enriched from blood (not recorded which). This TCR derives from a human donor in a cohort exposed to, infected with or recovered from COVID-19 (not recorded which). The donor label of this sample is uncertain.

CDR3: CASSLAPAGNNEKLFF. The DNA of the CDR3 is TGCGCCAGCAGCTTGGCCCCCGCAGGCAATAATGAAAAACTGTTTTTT. The rearrangement links TRBV5-1 to TRBJ1-4; D ambiguous. CDR3 length equals 16 residues. V was cut by 0 bases and J by 4 bases, with 13 bases left in between. Germline values: CDR1 SGHRS, CDR2 YFSETQ.